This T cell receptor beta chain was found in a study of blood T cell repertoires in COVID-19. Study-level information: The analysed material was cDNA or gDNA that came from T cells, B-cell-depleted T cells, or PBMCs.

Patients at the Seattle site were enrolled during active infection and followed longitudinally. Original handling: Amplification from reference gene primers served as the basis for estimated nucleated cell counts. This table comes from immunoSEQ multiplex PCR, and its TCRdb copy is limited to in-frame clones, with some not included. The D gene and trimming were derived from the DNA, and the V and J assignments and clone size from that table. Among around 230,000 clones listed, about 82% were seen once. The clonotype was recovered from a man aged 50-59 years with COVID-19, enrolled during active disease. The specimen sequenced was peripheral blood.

This CDR3 reads CASSLRRNRGLMEEQFF. CDR3 in DNA: TGTGCCAGCAGCTTACGAAGGAACAGGGGCTTGATGGAGGAGCAGTTCTTC. The chain joins TRBV7-3 to TRBJ2-1; 7 nucleotides align to TRBD1. The CDR3 runs 17 residues. CDR1 SGHTA and CDR2 FQGTGA come from the germline V gene. V trimming: 2 bases; J trimming: 10 bases; junction bases outside the gene matches: 17.